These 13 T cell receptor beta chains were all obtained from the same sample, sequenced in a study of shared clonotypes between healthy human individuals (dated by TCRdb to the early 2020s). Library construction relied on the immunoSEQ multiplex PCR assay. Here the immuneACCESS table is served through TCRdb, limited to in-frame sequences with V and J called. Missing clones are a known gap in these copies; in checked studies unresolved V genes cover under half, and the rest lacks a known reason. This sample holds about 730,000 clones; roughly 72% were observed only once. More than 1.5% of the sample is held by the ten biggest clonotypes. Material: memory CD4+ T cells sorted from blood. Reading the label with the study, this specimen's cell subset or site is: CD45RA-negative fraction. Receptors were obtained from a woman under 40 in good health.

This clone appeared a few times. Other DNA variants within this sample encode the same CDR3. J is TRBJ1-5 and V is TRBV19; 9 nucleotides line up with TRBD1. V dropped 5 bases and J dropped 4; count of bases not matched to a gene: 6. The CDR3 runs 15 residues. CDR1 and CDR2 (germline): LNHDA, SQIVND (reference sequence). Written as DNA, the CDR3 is TGTGCCAGTAGTGTACCCGGGACAGGGAATCAGCCCCAGCATTTT. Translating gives CASSVPGTGNQPQHF. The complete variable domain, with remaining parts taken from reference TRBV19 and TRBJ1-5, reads DGGITQSPKYLFRKEGQNVTLSCEQNLNHDAMYWYRQDPGQGLRLIYYSQIVNDFQKGDIAEGYSVSREKKESFPLTVTSAQKNPTAFYLCASSVPGTGNQPQHFGDGTRLSIL.

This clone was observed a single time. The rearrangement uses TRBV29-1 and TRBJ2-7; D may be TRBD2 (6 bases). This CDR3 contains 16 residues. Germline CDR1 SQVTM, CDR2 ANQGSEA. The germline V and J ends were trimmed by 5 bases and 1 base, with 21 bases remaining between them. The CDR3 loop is CSVSEGSGGDSYEQYF. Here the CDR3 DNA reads TGCAGCGTTTCCGAGGGGTCCGGAGGGGATTCCTACGAGCAGTACTTC.

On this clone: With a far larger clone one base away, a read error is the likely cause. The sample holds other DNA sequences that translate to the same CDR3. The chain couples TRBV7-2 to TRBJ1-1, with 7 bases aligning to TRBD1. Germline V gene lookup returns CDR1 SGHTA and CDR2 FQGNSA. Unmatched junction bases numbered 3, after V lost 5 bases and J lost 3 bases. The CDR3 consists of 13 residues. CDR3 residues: CASSVQGDTEAFF. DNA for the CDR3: TGTGCCAGCAGCGTTCAGGGGGACACTGAAGCTTTCTTT.

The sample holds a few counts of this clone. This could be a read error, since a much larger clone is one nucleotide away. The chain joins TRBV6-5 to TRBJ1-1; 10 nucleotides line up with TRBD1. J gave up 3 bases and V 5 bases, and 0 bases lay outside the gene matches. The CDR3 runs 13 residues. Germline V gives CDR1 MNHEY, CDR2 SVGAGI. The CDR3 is CASSDRGHTEAFF. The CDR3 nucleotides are TGTGCCAGCAGTGACAGGGGGCACACTGAAGCTTTCTTT.

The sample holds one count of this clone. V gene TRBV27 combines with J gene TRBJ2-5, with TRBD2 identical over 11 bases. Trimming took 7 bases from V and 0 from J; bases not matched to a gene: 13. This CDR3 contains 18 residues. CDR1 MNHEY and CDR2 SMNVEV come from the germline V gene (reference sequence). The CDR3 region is CASIGQQGLAENQETQYF. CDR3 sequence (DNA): TGTGCCAGCATCGGGCAGCAGGGACTAGCGGAGAACCAAGAGACCCAGTACTTC.

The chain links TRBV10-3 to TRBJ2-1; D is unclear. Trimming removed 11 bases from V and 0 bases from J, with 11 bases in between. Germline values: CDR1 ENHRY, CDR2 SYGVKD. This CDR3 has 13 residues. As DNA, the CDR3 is TGTGCCGCGAAAGAAAGCTCCTACAATGAGCAGTTCTTC. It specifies CAAKESSYNEQFF.

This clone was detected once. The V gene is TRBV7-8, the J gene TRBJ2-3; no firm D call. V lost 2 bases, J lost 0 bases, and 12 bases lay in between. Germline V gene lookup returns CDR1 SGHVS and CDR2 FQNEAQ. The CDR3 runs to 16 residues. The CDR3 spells CASSLKRPPSTDTQYF. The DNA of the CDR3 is TGTGCCAGCAGCTTAAAGAGACCGCCTAGCACAGATACGCAGTATTTT.

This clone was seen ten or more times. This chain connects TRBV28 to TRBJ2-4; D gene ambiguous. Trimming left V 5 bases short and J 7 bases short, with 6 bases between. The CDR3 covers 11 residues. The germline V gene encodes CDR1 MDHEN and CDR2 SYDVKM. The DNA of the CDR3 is TGTGCCAGCAGTAAAGAGAACATTCAGTACTTC. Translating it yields CASSKENIQYF.

The DNA of the CDR3 is TGTGCCAGCAGCACCAAGGACAGGGGAGCTTTCTTT. Translated: CASSTKDRGAFF. The chain combines TRBV6-6 with TRBJ1-1; 9 bases match TRBD1. Per the germline V gene, CDR1 is MNHNY and CDR2 is SVGAGI (reference sequence). After removal of 6 bases from V and 10 bases from J, the junction contained 6 bases not matched to a gene. The CDR3 is made up of 12 amino acids.

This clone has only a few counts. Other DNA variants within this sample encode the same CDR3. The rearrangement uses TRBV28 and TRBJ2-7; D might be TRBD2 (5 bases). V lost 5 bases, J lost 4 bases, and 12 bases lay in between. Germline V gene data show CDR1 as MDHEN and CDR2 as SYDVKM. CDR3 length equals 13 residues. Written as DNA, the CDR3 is TGTGCCAGCAGTCCGTCGAGAGGGTACGAGCAGTACTTC. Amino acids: CASSPSRGYEQYF.

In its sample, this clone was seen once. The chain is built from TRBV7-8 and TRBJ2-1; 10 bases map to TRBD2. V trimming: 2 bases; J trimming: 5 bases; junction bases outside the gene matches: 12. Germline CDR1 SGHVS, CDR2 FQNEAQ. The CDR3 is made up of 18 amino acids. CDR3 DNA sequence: TGTGCCAGCAGCTTAATCCCTTCGGCGAGCGGGAGGGACAATGAGCAGTTCTTC. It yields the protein CASSLIPSASGRDNEQFF.

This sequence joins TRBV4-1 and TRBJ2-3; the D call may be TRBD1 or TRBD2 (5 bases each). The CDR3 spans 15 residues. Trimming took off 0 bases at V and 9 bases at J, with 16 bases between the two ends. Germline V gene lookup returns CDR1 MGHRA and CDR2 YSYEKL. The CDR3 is CASSQDPGPGTTQYF. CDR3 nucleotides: TGCGCCAGCAGCCAAGATCCCGGGCCTGGGACGACGCAGTATTTT.

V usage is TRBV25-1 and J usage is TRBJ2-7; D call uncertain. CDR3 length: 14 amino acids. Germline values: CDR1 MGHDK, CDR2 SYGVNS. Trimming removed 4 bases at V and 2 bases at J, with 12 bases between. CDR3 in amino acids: CASSGDGDPYEQYF. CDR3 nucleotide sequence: TGTGCCAGCAGTGGAGACGGAGACCCCTACGAGCAGTACTTC.